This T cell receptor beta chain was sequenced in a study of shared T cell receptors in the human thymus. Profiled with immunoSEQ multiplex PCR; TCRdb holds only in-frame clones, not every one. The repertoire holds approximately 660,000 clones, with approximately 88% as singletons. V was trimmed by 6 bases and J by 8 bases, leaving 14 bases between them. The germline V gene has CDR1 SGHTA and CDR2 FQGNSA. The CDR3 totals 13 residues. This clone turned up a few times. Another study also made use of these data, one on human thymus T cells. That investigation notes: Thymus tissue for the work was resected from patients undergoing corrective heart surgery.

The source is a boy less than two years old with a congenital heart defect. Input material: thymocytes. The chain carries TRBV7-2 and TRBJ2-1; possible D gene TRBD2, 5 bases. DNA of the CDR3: TGTGCCAGCAGACGGCGGAGGTGGCATGAGCAGTTCTTC. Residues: CASRRRRWHEQFF.